One sample yielded the 19 T cell receptor beta chains listed below, sequenced in a study of blood T cell repertoires in COVID-19. Sequencing used immunoSEQ multiplex PCR; TCRdb keeps in-frame clones, though not all of them. In the table there are fewer than 200,000 clones, 70% to 90% of which are singletons. Sequenced input: peripheral blood. The receptors stem from a woman older than 75 with COVID-19, enrolled during active disease.

The chain employs TRBV19 and TRBJ1-2, with TRBD1 matching 7 bases. The V gene's germline CDR1 is LNHDA and CDR2 SQIVND (reference sequence). V trimming: 3 bases; J trimming: 1 base; junction bases outside the gene matches: 2. The CDR3 length is 14 residues. CDR3 sequence (DNA): TGTGCCAGTAGTATTAGGGACAGTAACTATGGCTACACCTTC. It translates to CASSIRDSNYGYTF.

The rearrangement links TRBV3-1 (or the pseudogene TRBV3-2) to TRBJ2-7; perhaps TRBD2 as D (7 bases). The germline V gene encodes CDR1 LGHDT and CDR2 YNNKEL (reference sequence). There are 14 residues in the CDR3. The V end lost 2 bases, the J end lost 7 bases, and 15 bases lay between the germline ends. CDR3 nucleotide sequence: TGTGCCAGCAGCCAATCAAGGGGGAGGGCTGAGCAGTACTTC. Protein: CASSQSRGRAEQYF.

The chain recombines TRBV11-2 with TRBJ2-5; possible D gene TRBD1, 6 bases. Germline assignment: CDR1 SGHAT and CDR2 FQNNGV. The length of the CDR3 is 14 residues. V lost 5 bases to trimming and J lost 5 bases, with 15 bases between them. Here the CDR3 DNA reads TGTGCCAGCAGCCCGAGCAGGGGCTGGGAGACCCAGTACTTC. Translating gives CASSPSRGWETQYF. The whole variable domain, filled in from reference TRBV11-2 and TRBJ2-5, reads EAGVAQSPRYKIIEKRQSVAFWCNPISGHATLYWYQQILGQGPKLLIQFQNNGVVDDSQLPKDRFSAERLKGVDSTLKIQPAKLEDSAVYLCASSPSRGWETQYFGPGTRLLVL.

The genes are TRBV24-1 and TRBJ1-2; no clear D gene. Germline CDR1 is KGHDR and CDR2 is SFDVKD. The CDR3 runs to 16 residues. With 2 bases removed from V and 0 bases from J, the gap between germline ends came to 12 bases. The CDR3 coding sequence is TGTGCCACCAGTGATTCCCCGACACACACTAACTATGGCTACACCTTC. This encodes CATSDSPTHTNYGYTF.

V is TRBV7-2 and J is TRBJ1-1; the D gene is possibly TRBD1 (5 bases). The germline V gene encodes CDR1 SGHTA and CDR2 FQGNSA. V lost 7 bases to trimming and J lost 3 bases, with 21 bases between them. The CDR3 totals 16 residues. The chain's CDR3 is CASTRGGEGRDTEAFF. The DNA for the CDR3 is TGTGCCAGCACCCGCGGCGGGGAGGGGCGGGACACTGAAGCTTTCTTT.

The chain uses TRBV2 and TRBJ1-1; no clear D. The CDR3 has 11 residues. V lost 7 bases and J lost 3, with 6 bases in between. Germline V gene lookup returns CDR1 SNHLY and CDR2 FYNNEI. This chain's CDR3 is CASTRYTEAFF. CDR3 nucleotides: TGTGCCAGCACGCGGTACACTGAAGCTTTCTTT.

This chain connects TRBV5-1 to TRBJ1-2; 8 bases fit TRBD1. Germline lookup yields CDR1 SGHRS and CDR2 YFSETQ. The V gene end was trimmed by 3 bases and the J gene end by 7 bases; junction bases not matched to a gene: 8. The CDR3 is 14 amino acids. The CDR3 DNA reads TGCGCCAGCAGCTCTGGACAGGGCTTGAGTGGCTACACCTTC. It yields the protein CASSSGQGLSGYTF.

The gene calls are TRBV19 and TRBJ1-1; perhaps TRBD1 as D (5 bases). The V end lost 5 bases, the J end lost 0 bases, and 13 bases lay between the germline ends. In germline, CDR1 is LNHDA, CDR2 SQIVND (reference sequence). This CDR3 is 15 amino acids long. The chain's CDR3 is CASSPRLTVNTEAFF. As DNA, the CDR3 is TGTGCCAGTAGTCCCCGATTGACAGTGAACACTGAAGCTTTCTTT.

The rearrangement joins TRBV14 to TRBJ2-7, with 8 bases that match TRBD1. Germline V gives CDR1 SGHDN, CDR2 FVKESK. The trim removed 4 bases at V and 2 bases at J, leaving 10 bases unmatched. The CDR3 extends over 16 amino acids. The CDR3 reads CASSPLPGQETYEQYF. The DNA for the CDR3 is TGTGCCAGCAGCCCGCTCCCGGGACAGGAAACCTACGAGCAGTACTTC.

The chain is built from TRBV9 and TRBJ2-5, with 11 positions matching TRBD2. The CDR3 runs 17 residues. The junction had 13 bases not matched to a gene; V was cut back by 4 bases and J by 5 bases. Per germline, CDR1 SGDLS and CDR2 YYNGEE. This CDR3 reads CASSPQGLAASGETQYF. The CDR3 region has the DNA TGTGCCAGCAGCCCCCAGGGACTAGCGGCGAGTGGGGAGACCCAGTACTTC.

V usage is TRBV5-1 and J usage is TRBJ1-4; 12 bases match TRBD1. In germline, CDR1 is SGHRS, CDR2 YFSETQ. The V segment lost 0 bases and the J segment 3 bases; nucleotides outside the gene matches: 9. This CDR3 is 19 amino acids long. The CDR3 sequence is CASSLAPGTGGLANEKLFF. The CDR3 DNA reads as TGCGCCAGCAGCTTGGCTCCTGGGACAGGGGGCCTCGCTAATGAAAAACTGTTTTTT.

This chain joins TRBV19 and TRBJ1-2, with TRBD1 matching 10 bases. Trimming took 2 bases from V and 8 from J; bases not matched to a gene: 5. CDR1 and CDR2 from the germline V gene are LNHDA and SQIVND (reference sequence). The length of the CDR3 is 14 residues. The CDR3 bases are TGTGCCAGTAGTATACGGGACAGGGGAAGAGGCTACACCTTC. It codes for CASSIRDRGRGYTF.

As regards this clone: This sample also contains other DNA sequences that code for the same CDR3. The gene calls are TRBV5-1 and TRBJ2-2, with TRBD1 matching over 9 bases. Germline assignment: CDR1 SGHRS and CDR2 YFSETQ. The CDR3 has 15 residues. V shed 1 base and J 2 bases; nucleotides not matched to a gene: 0. The DNA of the CDR3 is TGCGCCAGCAGCTTGACAGGGGGCAACACCGGGGAGCTGTTTTTT. Its translation is CASSLTGGNTGELFF.

This chain connects TRBV18 to TRBJ1-5, with D perhaps TRBD1 (6 bases). This CDR3 comprises 15 residues. The V gene's germline CDR1 is KGHSH and CDR2 LQKENI. V was cut by 6 bases and J by 0 bases, with 12 bases left in between. CDR3 sequence (DNA): TGTGCCAGCTCCCCGACAGGCTATAGCAATCAGCCCCAGCATTTT. Translating gives CASSPTGYSNQPQHF.

The rearrangement links TRBV5-6 to TRBJ1-1; TRBD1 agrees at 9 bases. CDR1 SGHDT and CDR2 YYEEEE come from the germline V gene. There are 14 residues in the CDR3. The V and J ends lost 6 bases and 7 bases, in that order; junction bases with no gene match: 10. The CDR3 loop reads CASTTYRGQGEAFF. CDR3 DNA sequence: TGTGCCAGCACCACCTACAGGGGGCAGGGTGAAGCTTTCTTT.

The CDR3 DNA sequence: TGTGCCAGCAGCCAAGAAGTAGGCATGGGGGCAGGGACCCAGTACTTC. Translated, it gives CASSQEVGMGAGTQYF. The chain recombines TRBV4-2 with TRBJ2-5, with D possibly TRBD1 on 6 matching bases. From germline, CDR1 is LGHNA and CDR2 YNFKEQ. This CDR3 is 16 amino acids long. Trimming removed 0 bases at V and 7 bases at J, with 18 bases between.

This clone has a handful of counts. The V and J genes are TRBV4-2 and TRBJ1-6; 7 bases are shared with TRBD1. CDR1 is LGHNA and CDR2 is YNFKEQ in the germline V gene. The CDR3 has 15 residues. V trimming: 4 bases; J trimming: 9 bases; junction bases outside the gene matches: 9. CDR3 residues: CASSPQTGVSSPLHF. As DNA, the CDR3 is TGTGCCAGCAGCCCACAAACAGGGGTAAGTTCACCCCTCCACTTT.

This chain connects TRBV7-3 to TRBJ1-5; 7 bases line up with TRBD1. The CDR3 contains 20 residues. From germline, CDR1 is SGHTA and CDR2 FQGTGA. J was trimmed by 7 bases and V by 1 base; bases with no gene match: 22. CDR3 in DNA: TGTGCCAGCAGCTTAAGCCCCCTCGACAGGGAAGTCGGTTACAGACAGCCCCAGCATTTT. This encodes CASSLSPLDREVGYRQPQHF.

This clone has just a few counts. The V and J genes are TRBV24-1 and TRBJ2-7; 10 bases align to TRBD1. This CDR3 has 16 amino acids. The germline V gene has CDR1 KGHDR and CDR2 SFDVKD. V was clipped by 4 bases and J by 7 bases; unmatched bases: 12. DNA of the CDR3: TGTGCCACCAGTGACTCCGGGACAGGGGTATTTCAGGAGCAGTACTTC. It specifies CATSDSGTGVFQEQYF.